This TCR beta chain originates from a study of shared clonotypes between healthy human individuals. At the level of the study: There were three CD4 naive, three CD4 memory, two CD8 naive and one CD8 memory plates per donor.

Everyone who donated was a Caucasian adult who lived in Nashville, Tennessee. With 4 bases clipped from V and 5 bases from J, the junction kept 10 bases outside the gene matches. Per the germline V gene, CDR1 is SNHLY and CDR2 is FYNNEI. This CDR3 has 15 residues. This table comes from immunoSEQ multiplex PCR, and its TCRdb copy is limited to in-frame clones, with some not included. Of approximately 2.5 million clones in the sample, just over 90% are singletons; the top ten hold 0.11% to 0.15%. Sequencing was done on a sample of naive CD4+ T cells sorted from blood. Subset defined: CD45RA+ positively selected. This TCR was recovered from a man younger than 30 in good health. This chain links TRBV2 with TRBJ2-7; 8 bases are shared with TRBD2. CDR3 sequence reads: CASSASGGQVDEQYF. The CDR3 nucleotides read TGTGCCAGCAGTGCCTCGGGAGGGCAGGTGGACGAGCAGTACTTC.